This T cell receptor beta chain was sequenced in a study of cytomegalovirus exposure and HLA in healthy donors. Study overall: There were 75 million to 95 million unique TCRs (from HLA-typed donors) in an early data release. Study-wide findings and caveats: In an earlier analysis, about 87% or about 30%: the productive usage of most TCR beta V segments. Donor immune exposure was known only as CMV serostatus. There were some V segments, including TRBV6-2 and TRBV6-3, excluded as indistinguishable.

60 Vbeta and 13 Jbeta primers were used in PCR. TCRdb's copy holds only in-frame clones and misses some; the assay was immunoSEQ multiplex PCR. The sample lists 100,000 to 150,000 clones; over 70% were seen once. This CDR3 has 14 residues. Germline V gene sequence: CDR1 SGHNT, CDR2 YYREEE (reference sequence). About this clone itself: Its antigen remains unidentified.

The sequence came from a woman in her forties or fifties in good health and CMV-seronegative. The gene calls are TRBV5-4 and TRBJ2-5; TRBD2 agrees at 10 bases. Judging by the DNA end, TRBJ2-7 fits better; the J call may be wrong. The sample taken for sequencing was PBMCs. The CDR3, as DNA: TGTGCCAGCAGCTGGGGACTAGCGTCGGGCGAGCAGTACTTC. Its translation is CASSWGLASGEQYF.